Sequencing of this TCR beta chain was carried out in a study of response to subunit inactivated influenza vaccine. Overall study findings and caveats: It was suggested by the authors that few new T cells are recruited by each seasonal influenza vaccination.

This clonotype was observed a few times. The antigen is unknown. TCRdb reprocessed the RT-PCR reads with MiXCR, giving one entry per CDR3 protein. Here the sample spans 650,000 or so distinct CDR3 sequences, 12% to 15% being singletons. Trimming cost V 0 bases and J 6 bases; bases outside gene matches: 3. The CDR3 has 14 amino acids. Germline values: CDR1 SEHNR, CDR2 FQNEAQ (reference sequence). The input for sequencing was PBMCs from blood, taken roughly 15 days before vaccination. The rearrangement uses TRBV7-9 and TRBJ2-7, with 9 bases fitting TRBD2. This receptor was taken from a man aged 50 or older who received an inactivated influenza vaccine. Here the CDR3 DNA reads TGTGCCAGCAGCTTAGCTCGCGGGAGGGGCGAGCAGTACTTC. Protein product: CASSLARGRGEQYF.